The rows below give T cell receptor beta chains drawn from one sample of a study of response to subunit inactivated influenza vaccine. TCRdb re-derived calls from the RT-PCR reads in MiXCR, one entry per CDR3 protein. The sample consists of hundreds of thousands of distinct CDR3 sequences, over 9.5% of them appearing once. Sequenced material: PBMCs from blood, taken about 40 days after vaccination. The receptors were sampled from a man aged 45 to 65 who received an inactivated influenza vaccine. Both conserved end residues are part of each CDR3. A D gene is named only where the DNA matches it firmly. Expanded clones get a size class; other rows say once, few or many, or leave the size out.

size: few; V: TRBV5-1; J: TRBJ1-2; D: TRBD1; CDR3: CASSPGGESTGYTF; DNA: TGCGCCAGCAGCCCAGGGGGCGAGTCTACGGGGTACACCTTC
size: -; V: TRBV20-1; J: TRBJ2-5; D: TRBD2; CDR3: CSARSASGGHQETQYF; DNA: TGCAGTGCCCGTTCGGCTAGCGGGGGGCACCAAGAGACCCAGTACTTC
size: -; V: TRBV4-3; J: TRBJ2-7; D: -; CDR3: CASSSRTGEQYF; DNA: TGCGCCAGCAGCTCCAGGACGGGCGAGCAGTACTTC
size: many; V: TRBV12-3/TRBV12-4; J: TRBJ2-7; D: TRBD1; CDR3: CASSPGQGGYEQYF; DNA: TGTGCCAGCAGCCCGGGACAGGGAGGCTACGAGCAGTACTTC
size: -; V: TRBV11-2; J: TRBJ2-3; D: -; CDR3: CASSPRRDSYTQYF; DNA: TGTGCCAGCAGCCCAAGACGGGATTCTTATACGCAGTATTTT
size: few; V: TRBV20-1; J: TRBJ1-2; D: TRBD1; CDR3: CSAMWTGVYGYTF; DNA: TGCAGTGCTATGTGGACAGGGGTCTATGGCTACACCTTC
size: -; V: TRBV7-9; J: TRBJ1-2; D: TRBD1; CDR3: CASSLAGGGHYGYTF; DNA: TGTGCCAGCAGCTTAGCAGGGGGCGGCCACTATGGCTACACCTTC
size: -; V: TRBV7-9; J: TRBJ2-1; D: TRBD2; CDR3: CASSFTSGRADEQFF; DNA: TGTGCCAGCAGCTTTACTAGCGGGAGGGCTGATGAGCAGTTCTTC
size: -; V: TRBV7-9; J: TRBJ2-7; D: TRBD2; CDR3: CASSWGGGSYEQYF; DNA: TGTGCCAGCAGCTGGGGCGGGGGCTCCTACGAGCAGTACTTC
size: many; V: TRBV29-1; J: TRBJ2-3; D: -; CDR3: CSVEARGGVGADTQYF; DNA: TGCAGCGTTGAAGCCCGAGGGGGTGTGGGCGCAGATACGCAGTATTTT
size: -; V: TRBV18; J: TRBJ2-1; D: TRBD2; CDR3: CASSRPGTSEYNEQFF; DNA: TGTGCCAGCTCACGACCCGGGACTAGCGAGTACAATGAGCAGTTCTTC
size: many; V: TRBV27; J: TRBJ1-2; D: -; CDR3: CASRHKISGAYTF; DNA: TGTGCCAGCAGACATAAAATTTCAGGGGCCTACACCTTC
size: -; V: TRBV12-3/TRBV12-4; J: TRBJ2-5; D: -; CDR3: CASSLDGLQETQYF; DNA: TGTGCCAGCAGTTTGGATGGCCTTCAAGAGACCCAGTACTTC
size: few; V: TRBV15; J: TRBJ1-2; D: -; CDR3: CATSREGGGGYGYTF; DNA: TGTGCCACCAGCAGAGAAGGTGGGGGAGGCTATGGCTACACCTTC
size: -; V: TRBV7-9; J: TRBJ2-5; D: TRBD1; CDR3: CASNADRVKETQYF; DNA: TGTGCCAGCAACGCCGACAGGGTCAAAGAGACCCAGTACTTC
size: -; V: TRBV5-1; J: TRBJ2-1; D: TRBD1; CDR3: CASHPGGQGYEQFF; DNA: TGCGCCAGCCACCCCGGGGGACAGGGGTATGAGCAGTTCTTC
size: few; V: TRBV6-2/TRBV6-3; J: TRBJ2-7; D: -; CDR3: CASSYSVPGHPTYEQYF; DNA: TGTGCCAGCAGTTACTCGGTCCCAGGCCACCCCACCTACGAGCAGTACTTC
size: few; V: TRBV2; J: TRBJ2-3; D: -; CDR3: CASSVREYDTDTQYF; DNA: TGTGCCAGCAGTGTTCGGGAATACGACACAGATACGCAGTATTTT
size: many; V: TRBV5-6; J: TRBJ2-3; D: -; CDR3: CASSQRFSTDTQYF; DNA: TGTGCCAGCAGCCAGCGCTTTTCCACAGATACGCAGTATTTT
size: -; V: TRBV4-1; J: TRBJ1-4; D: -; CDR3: CASSQDPGGTEKLFF; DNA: TGCGCCAGCAGCCAAGATCCCGGGGGCACTGAAAAACTGTTTTTT
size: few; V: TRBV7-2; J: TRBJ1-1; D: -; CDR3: CASSLGWRERAFF; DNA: TGTGCCAGCAGCCTAGGGTGGAGAGAGAGGGCTTTCTTT
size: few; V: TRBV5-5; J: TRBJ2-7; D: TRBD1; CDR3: CASSLDRGQNEQYF; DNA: TGTGCCAGCAGCTTGGACAGGGGACAAAACGAGCAGTACTTC
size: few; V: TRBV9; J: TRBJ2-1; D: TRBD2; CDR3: CASSLYRGGWEQFF; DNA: TGTGCCAGCAGCCTCTATCGGGGGGGATGGGAGCAGTTCTTC
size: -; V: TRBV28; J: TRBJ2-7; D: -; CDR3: CASKKGITGEQYF; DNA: TGTGCCAGCAAGAAGGGGATAACGGGCGAGCAGTACTTC
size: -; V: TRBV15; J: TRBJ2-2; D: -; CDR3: CATSSPKMSGFNTGELFF; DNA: TGTGCCACCAGCAGTCCTAAGATGTCGGGGTTCAACACCGGGGAGCTGTTTTTT
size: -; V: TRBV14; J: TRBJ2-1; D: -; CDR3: CASSEALAPGFSGEQFF; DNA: TGTGCCAGCAGCGAAGCCCTGGCCCCGGGGTTTAGTGGTGAGCAGTTCTTC
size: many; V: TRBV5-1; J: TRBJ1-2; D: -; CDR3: CASSLDAGNYGYTF; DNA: TGCGCCAGCAGCTTGGATGCAGGGAACTATGGCTACACCTTC
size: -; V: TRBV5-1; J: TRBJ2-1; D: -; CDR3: CASSLVGHPEQFF; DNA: TGCGCCAGCAGCTTGGTAGGGCACCCTGAGCAGTTCTTC
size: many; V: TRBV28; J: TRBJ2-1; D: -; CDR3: CASSSRGRTYNEQFF; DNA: TGTGCCAGCAGTTCCCGCGGGCGAACCTACAATGAGCAGTTCTTC
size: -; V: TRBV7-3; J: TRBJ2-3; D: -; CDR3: CAGSLGRNTDTQYF; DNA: TGTGCCGGCAGCTTAGGGCGGAACACAGATACGCAGTATTTT
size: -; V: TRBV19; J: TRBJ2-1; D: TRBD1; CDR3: CASSTDFLDRVLYSYNEQFF; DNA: TGTGCCAGTAGTACCGACTTCCTTGACAGGGTCCTATACTCCTACAATGAGCAGTTCTTC
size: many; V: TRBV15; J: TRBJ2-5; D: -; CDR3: CATSRVGEETQYF; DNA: TGTGCCACCAGCAGAGTTGGGGAAGAGACCCAGTACTTC
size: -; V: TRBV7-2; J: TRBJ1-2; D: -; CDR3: CASSNGRGLNYGYTF; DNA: TGTGCCAGCAGCAATGGAAGGGGACTGAACTATGGCTACACCTTC
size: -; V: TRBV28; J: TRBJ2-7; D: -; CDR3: CASSSPVHSYEQYF; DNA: TGTGCCAGCAGTTCCCCCGTCCACTCCTACGAGCAGTACTTC
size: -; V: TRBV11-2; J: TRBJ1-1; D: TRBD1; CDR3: CASSFGQANTEAFF; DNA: TGTGCCAGCAGCTTCGGACAGGCGAACACTGAAGCTTTCTTT
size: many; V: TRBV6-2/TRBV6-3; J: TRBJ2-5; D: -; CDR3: CASSFTLETQYF; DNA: TGTGCCAGCAGTTTTACCCTAGAGACCCAGTACTTC
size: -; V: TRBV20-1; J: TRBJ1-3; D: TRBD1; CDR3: CSARVPTGAGNTIYF; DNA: TGCAGTGCTAGAGTTCCGACAGGGGCAGGAAACACCATATATTTT
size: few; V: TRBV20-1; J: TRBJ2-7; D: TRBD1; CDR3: CSASWDRDYEQYF; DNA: TGCAGTGCTAGCTGGGACAGGGACTACGAGCAGTACTTC